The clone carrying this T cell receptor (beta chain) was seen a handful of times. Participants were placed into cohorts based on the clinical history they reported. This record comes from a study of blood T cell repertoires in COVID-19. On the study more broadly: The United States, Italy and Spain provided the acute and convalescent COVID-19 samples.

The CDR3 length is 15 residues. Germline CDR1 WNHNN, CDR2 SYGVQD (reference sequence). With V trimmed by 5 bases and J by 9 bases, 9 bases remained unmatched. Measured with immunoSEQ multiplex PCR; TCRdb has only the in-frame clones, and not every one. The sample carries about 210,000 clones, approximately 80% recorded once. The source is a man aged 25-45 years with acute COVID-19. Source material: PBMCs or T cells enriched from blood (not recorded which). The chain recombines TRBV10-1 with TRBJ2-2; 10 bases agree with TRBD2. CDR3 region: CASSPGTSALRELFF. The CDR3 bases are TGCGCCAGCAGTCCCGGGACTAGCGCACTCCGGGAGCTGTTTTTT.